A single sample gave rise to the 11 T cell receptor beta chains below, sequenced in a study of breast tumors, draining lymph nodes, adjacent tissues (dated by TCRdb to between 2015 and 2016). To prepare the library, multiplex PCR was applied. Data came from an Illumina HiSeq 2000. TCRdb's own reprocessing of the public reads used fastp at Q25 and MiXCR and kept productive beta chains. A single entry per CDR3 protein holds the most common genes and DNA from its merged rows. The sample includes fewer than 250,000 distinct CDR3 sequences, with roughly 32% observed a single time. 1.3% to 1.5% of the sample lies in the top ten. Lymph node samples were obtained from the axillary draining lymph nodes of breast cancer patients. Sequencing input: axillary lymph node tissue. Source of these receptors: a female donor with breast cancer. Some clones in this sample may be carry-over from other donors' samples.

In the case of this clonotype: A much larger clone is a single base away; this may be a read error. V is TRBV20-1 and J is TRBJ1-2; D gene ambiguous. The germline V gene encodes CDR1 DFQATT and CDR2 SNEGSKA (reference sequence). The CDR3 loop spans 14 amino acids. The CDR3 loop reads CSARDRYGNSGYTF. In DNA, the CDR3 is TGCAGTGCTAGAGATCGGTACGGGAACTCTGGCTACACCTTC.

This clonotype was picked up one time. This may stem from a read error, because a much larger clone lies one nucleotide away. The CDR3 coding sequence is TGTGCCAGCAGTCCGTCGGCGGGCGGACCCCCCTACAATGAGCAGTACTTC. Translation: CASSPSAGGPPYNEQYF. The chain employs TRBV5-4 and TRBJ2-1, with D perhaps TRBD2 (5 bases). The DNA matches TRBJ2-7 better at its end, which makes the J call doubtful. The length of the CDR3 is 17 residues. Germline-derived CDR1 and CDR2 are SGHNT and YYREEE (reference sequence).

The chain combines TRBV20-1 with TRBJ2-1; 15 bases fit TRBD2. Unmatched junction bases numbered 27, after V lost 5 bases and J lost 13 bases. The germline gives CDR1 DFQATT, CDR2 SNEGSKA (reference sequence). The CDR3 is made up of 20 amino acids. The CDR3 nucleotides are TGCAGTGCTCCGGAGGGAGGGACTAGCGGGAGGTGGTATAAAAACAATGGACAGTTCTTC. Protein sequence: CSAPEGGTSGRWYKNNGQFF.

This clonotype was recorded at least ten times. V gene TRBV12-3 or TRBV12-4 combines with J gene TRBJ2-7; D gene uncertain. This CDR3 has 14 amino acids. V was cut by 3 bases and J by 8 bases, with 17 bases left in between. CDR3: CASSFEPPEIKQYF. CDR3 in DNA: TGTGCCAGCAGTTTCGAGCCTCCAGAGATCAAGCAGTACTTC.

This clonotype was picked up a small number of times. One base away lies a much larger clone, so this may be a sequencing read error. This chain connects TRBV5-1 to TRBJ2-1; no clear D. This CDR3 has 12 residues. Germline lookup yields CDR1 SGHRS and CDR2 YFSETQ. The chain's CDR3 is CASSLLSNEHFF. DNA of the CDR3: TGCGCCAGCAGCTTGTTATCTAATGAGCACTTCTTC.

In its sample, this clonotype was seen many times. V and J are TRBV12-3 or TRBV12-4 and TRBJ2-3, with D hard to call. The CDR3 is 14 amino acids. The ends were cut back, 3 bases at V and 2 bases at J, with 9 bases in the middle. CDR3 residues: CASSFGQATDTQYF. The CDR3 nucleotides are TGTGCCAGCAGTTTTGGCCAGGCCACAGATACGCAGTATTTT.

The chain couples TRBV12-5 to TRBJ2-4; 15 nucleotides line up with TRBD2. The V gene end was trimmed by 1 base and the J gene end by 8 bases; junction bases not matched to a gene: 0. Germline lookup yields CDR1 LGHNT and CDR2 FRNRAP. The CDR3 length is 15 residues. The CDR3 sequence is CASGLGTSGGDIQYF. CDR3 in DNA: TGTGCTAGTGGTTTGGGGACTAGCGGGGGGGACATTCAGTACTTC.

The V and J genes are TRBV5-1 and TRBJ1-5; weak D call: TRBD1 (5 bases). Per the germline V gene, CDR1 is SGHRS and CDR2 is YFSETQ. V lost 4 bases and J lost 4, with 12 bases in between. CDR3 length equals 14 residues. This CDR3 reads CASSLLGGNQPQHF. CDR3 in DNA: TGCGCCAGCAGCCTCCTGGGGGGGAATCAGCCCCAGCATTTT.

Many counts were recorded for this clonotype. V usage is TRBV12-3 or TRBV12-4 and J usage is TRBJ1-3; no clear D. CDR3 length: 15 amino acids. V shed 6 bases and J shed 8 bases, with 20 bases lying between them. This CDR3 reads CASSLPGSGVYTIYF. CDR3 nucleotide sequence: TGTGCCAGCAGCCTCCCGGGAAGTGGTGTGTACACCATATATTTT.

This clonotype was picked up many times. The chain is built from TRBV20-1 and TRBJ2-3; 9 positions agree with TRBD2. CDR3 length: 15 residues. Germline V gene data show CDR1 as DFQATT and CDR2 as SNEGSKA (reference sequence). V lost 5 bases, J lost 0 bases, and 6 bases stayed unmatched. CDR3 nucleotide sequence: TGCAGTGCTGTCCCGCTAGCGGGAAGCACAGATACGCAGTATTTT. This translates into CSAVPLAGSTDTQYF.

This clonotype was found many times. The CDR3 spells CASSPGSGDTQYF. CDR3 in DNA: TGTGCCAGCAGTCCCGGGTCAGGGGATACGCAGTATTTT. This rearrangement joins TRBV28 to TRBJ2-3; D possibly corresponds to TRBD1 (5 bases). From germline, CDR1 is MDHEN and CDR2 SYDVKM. This CDR3 spans 13 amino acids. Trimming removed 5 bases at V and 6 bases at J, with 12 bases between. Complete variable domain (other parts from reference TRBV28 and TRBJ2-3): DVKVTQSSRYLVKRTGEKVFLECVQDMDHENMFWYRQDPGLGLRLIYFSYDVKMKEKGDIPEGYSVSREKKERFSLILESASTNQTSMYLCASSPGSGDTQYFGPGTRLTVL.